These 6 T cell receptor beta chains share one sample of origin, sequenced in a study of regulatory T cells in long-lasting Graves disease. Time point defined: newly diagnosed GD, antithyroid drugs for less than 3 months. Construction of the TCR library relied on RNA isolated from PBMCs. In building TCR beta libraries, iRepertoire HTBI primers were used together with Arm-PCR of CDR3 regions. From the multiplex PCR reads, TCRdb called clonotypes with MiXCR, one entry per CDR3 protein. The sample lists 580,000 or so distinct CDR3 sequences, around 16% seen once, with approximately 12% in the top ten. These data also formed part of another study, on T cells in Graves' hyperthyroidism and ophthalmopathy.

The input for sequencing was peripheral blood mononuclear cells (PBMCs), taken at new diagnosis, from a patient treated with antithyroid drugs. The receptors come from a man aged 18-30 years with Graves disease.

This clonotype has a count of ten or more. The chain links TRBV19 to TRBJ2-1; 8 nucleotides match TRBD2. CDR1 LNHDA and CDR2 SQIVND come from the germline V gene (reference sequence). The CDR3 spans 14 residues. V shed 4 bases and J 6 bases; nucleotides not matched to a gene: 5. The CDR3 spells CASSSGRLINEQFF. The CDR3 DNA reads TGTGCCAGTAGTAGCGGGAGGCTCATCAATGAGCAGTTCTTC.

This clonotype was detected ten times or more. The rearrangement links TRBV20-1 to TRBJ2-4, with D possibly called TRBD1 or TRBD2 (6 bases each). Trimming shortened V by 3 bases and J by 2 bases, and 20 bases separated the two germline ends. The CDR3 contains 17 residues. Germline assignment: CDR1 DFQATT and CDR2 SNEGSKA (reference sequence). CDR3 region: CSASPRGGIGTKNIQYF. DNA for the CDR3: TGCAGTGCTAGCCCTAGAGGGGGGATCGGGACCAAAAACATTCAGTACTTC.

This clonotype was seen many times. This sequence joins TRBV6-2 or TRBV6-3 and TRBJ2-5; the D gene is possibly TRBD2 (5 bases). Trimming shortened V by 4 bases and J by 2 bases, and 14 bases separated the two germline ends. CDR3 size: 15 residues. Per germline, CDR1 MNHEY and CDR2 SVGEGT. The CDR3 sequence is CASSFVTSRQETQYF. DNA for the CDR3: TGTGCCAGCAGTTTCGTTACTAGTCGACAAGAGACCCAGTACTTC.

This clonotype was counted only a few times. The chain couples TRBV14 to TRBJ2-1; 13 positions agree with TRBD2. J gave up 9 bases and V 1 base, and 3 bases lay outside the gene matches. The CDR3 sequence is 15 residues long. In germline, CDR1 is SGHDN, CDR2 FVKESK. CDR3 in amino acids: CASSQVLAGGGEQFF. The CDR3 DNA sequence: TGTGCCAGCAGCCAAGTACTAGCGGGAGGGGGTGAGCAGTTCTTC.

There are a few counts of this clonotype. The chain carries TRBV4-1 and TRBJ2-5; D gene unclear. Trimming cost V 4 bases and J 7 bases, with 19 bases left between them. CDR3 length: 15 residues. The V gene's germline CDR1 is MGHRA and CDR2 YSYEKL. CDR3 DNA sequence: TGCGCCAGCAGCCCCGGTTCGACCAAGGTCGGGACCCAGTACTTC. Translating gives CASSPGSTKVGTQYF.

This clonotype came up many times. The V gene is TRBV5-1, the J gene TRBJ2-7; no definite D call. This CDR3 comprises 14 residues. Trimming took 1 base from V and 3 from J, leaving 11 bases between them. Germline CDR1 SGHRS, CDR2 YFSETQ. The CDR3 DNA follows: TGCGCCAGCAGCTTGTATGGCAGAGGCTACGAGCAGTACTTC. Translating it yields CASSLYGRGYEQYF.